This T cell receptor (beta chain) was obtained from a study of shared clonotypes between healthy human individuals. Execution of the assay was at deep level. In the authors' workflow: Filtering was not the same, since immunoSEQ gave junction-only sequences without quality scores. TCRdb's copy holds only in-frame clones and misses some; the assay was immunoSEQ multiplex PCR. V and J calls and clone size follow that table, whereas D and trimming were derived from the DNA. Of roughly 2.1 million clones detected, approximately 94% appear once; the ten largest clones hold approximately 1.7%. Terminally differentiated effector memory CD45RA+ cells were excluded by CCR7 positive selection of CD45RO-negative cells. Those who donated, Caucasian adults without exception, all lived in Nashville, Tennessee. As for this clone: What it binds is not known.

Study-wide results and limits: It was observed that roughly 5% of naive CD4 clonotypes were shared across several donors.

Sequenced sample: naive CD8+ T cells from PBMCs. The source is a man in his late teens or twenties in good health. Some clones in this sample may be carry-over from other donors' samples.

The CDR3 reads CATRTLGRQETQYF. CDR3 bases: TGTGCCACCCGCACATTGGGGCGGCAAGAGACCCAGTACTTC. The chain uses TRBV27 and TRBJ2-5; tentatively, D is TRBD1 (5 bases). Germline-derived CDR1 and CDR2 are MNHEY and SMNVEV (reference sequence). There are 14 residues in the CDR3. V lost 10 bases to trimming and J lost 2 bases, with 17 bases between them.